This T cell receptor beta chain was recovered during a study of blood T cell repertoires in COVID-19. Study-level information: Acute and convalescent COVID-19 specimens originated in the United States, Italy and Spain.

Assay: immunoSEQ multiplex PCR; the TCRdb copy retains only in-frame clones and omits some. This sample yields under 250,000 clones, of which 85% are seen a single time; 5% to 8% belongs to the top ten. CDR3 length: 15 residues. CDR1 is MNHEY and CDR2 is SMNVEV in the germline V gene (reference sequence). V shed 5 bases and J shed 9 bases, with 17 bases lying between them. The chain recombines TRBV27 with TRBJ1-6; no clear D gene. The TCR comes from a woman between 55 and 75 years old with active or convalescent COVID-19. The sample consisted of peripheral blood. The CDR3 loop reads CASSPRTEGISPLHF. As DNA, the CDR3 is TGTGCCAGCAGTCCCCGGACGGAGGGAATTTCACCCCTCCACTTT.